This TCR beta chain stems from a study of blood T cell repertoires in COVID-19. Study-wide background: The study drew acute and convalescent COVID-19 samples from the United States, Italy and Spain.

The CDR3 totals 14 residues. Trimming at V came to 3 bases and at J to 4 bases, leaving 5 bases not matched to a gene. Germline V gene lookup returns CDR1 MDHEN and CDR2 SYDVKM. The assay was immunoSEQ multiplex PCR, and TCRdb's table has in-frame clones only and misses some. There are some 320,000 clones in the sample; around 87% occur only once, and approximately 7.8% lies in the top ten. Sequencing was performed on peripheral blood. The sequence came from a woman between 50 and 59 years old who had recovered from COVID-19. The V and J genes are TRBV28 and TRBJ1-2, with TRBD1 matching 7 bases. CDR3 in amino acids: CASSLSQGSYGYTF. As DNA, the CDR3 is TGTGCCAGCAGTTTGTCACAGGGGAGCTATGGCTACACCTTC.